This T cell receptor (beta chain) was observed in a study of shared clonotypes between healthy human individuals. Study results and caveats: Researchers sampled only blood; tissue repertoires likely differ. About 5% was the fraction of naive CD4 clonotypes found shared across a few donors.

The V and J ends lost 9 bases and 7 bases, in that order; junction bases with no gene match: 20. CDR1 is SGHNT and CDR2 is YENEEA in the germline V gene. The CDR3 totals 16 residues. Naive CD8 populations comprised CD45RO-negative cells positively selected for CCR7, excluding terminally differentiated effector memory CD45RA+ cells. Each subset's genomic DNA was split evenly across several immunoSEQ plates. The data were produced by immunoSEQ multiplex PCR, yet TCRdb's version contains in-frame clones alone and is incomplete. The sample includes about 2.1 million clones, around 93% of them seen just once. To note about this clone: Its cognate antigen is unknown.

The TCR originated in a man between 18 and 35 years old in good health. Some clones in this sample may be carry-over from other donors' samples. V usage is TRBV11-3 and J usage is TRBJ2-7, with 8 bases fitting TRBD1. The material sequenced was naive CD8+ T cells from PBMCs. CDR3 residues: CAREEVGGTGWKEQYF. Written as DNA, the CDR3 is TGTGCCAGAGAAGAAGTCGGAGGGACAGGATGGAAAGAGCAGTACTTC.